This T cell receptor (beta chain) was documented in a study of PD-1 blockade in classical Hodgkin lymphoma. General study results and limits: Newly diagnosed patients reportedly trailed healthy donors in baseline TCR diversity.

This CDR3 comprises 12 residues. Trimming took 6 bases from V and 8 from J, leaving 13 bases between them. Germline CDR1 MNHNY, CDR2 SVGAGI (reference sequence). Assay: immunoSEQ multiplex PCR; the TCRdb copy retains only in-frame clones and omits some. The sample gives some 90,000 clones, about 77% of which show up once; roughly 10% is in the top ten. Time point in this sample: cycle 4 day 1 (C4D1), after five to seven weeks of nivolumab. Every patient had relapsed following autologous stem cell transplantation, and cohorts differed in brentuximab vedotin exposure. Turning to this clone: What it binds is not known.

The sample in question was peripheral blood mononuclear cells (PBMCs), obtained before the fourth cycle of nivolumab. This chain joins TRBV6-6 and TRBJ1-1; possibly TRBD1 for D (5 bases). The origin of this receptor is a human donor with classical Hodgkin lymphoma. The CDR3 nucleotides read TGTGCCAGCAGCACCGGGACCGTCGAAGCTTTCTTT. This gives the protein CASSTGTVEAFF.